Shown below are 18 T cell receptor beta chains from a single sample sequenced in a study of T-cell memory formation after mild COVID-19. One entry per CDR3 protein results from TCRdb running MiXCR on the 5' RACE reads. In the table there are under 400,000 distinct CDR3 sequences, 20% to 25% of which are singletons. Specimen: PBMCs or a T cell subset sorted from them (not recorded which). These TCRs come from an adult woman who had mild COVID-19 (a few samples of this study predate the infection). Cell type and time point are not known.

This clonotype was picked up a small number of times. The chain joins TRBV12-3 or TRBV12-4 to TRBJ1-5, with a tentative D call TRBD1 (5 bases). This CDR3 is 14 amino acids long. V gave up 3 bases and J gave up 2 bases, with 8 bases separating them. The CDR3 nucleotides are TGTGCCAGCAGTTTGCAGGGTCGCAATCAGCCCCAGCATTTT. Encoded protein: CASSLQGRNQPQHF.

The chain links TRBV12-3 or TRBV12-4 to TRBJ1-6; 7 nucleotides match TRBD1. The J segment lost 6 bases and the V segment lost 3 bases, leaving 2 bases of the junction unmatched. CDR3 length: 14 amino acids. CDR3 DNA: TGTGCCAGCAGTTTTGAGGGGGCTAATTCACCCCTCCACTTT. It codes for CASSFEGANSPLHF.

This rearrangement joins TRBV5-1 to TRBJ1-1; TRBD1 matches 8 bases. The germline V gene has CDR1 SGHRS and CDR2 YFSETQ. The CDR3 loop spans 15 amino acids. Germline trimming cut 4 bases from V and 1 base from J; bases unmatched to any gene: 6. CDR3 residues: CASSPRQGKNTEAFF. CDR3 bases: TGCGCCAGCAGCCCAAGACAGGGGAAGAACACTGAAGCTTTCTTT.

The CDR3 region is CASVGPAGGYPAGGYEQYF. CDR3 sequence (DNA): TGTGCCAGCGTTGGTCCAGCGGGAGGATACCCAGCGGGGGGCTACGAGCAGTACTTC. J is TRBJ2-7 and V is TRBV5-5; TRBD2 agrees at 9 bases. Germline loops: CDR1 SGHKS, CDR2 YYEKEE (reference sequence). This CDR3 is built from 19 residues. Trimming removed 7 bases from V and 3 bases from J; junction bases left unmatched: 23.

This clonotype came up many times. V and J are TRBV6-2 or TRBV6-3 and TRBJ1-1; D unclear. CDR1 is MNHEY and CDR2 is SVGEGT in the germline V gene. The CDR3 spans 13 residues. V was trimmed by 0 bases and J by 1 base, leaving 3 bases between them. The CDR3 spells CASSYSQNTEAFF. In nucleotides, the CDR3 is TGTGCCAGCAGTTACTCCCAGAACACTGAAGCTTTCTTT.

The rearrangement joins TRBV4-1 to TRBJ2-7; weak D call: TRBD1 (6 bases). Germline CDR1 reads MGHRA; CDR2 reads YSYEKL. Trimming removed 1 base at V and 4 bases at J, with 20 bases between. This CDR3 contains 17 residues. Here the CDR3 DNA reads TGCGCCAGCAGCCAAGGGGACATCTCCCGACACCCTTACGAGCAGTACTTC. Its translation is CASSQGDISRHPYEQYF.

This clonotype was observed a handful of times. This rearrangement joins TRBV20-1 to TRBJ2-1, with 9 bases that match TRBD2. CDR1 is DFQATT, CDR2 SNEGSKA, per germline (reference sequence). The CDR3 sequence is 16 residues long. J lost 8 bases, V lost 0 bases, and 11 bases had no gene match. The CDR3 DNA is TGCAGTGCTAGAGATGGCCTAGCGGGGTACAGGGATGAGCAGTTCTTC. Amino acid sequence: CSARDGLAGYRDEQFF.

This clonotype was counted a few times. The CDR3, as DNA: TGTGCCAGCAGCGACCTTCCTAGCAAGGCAGATACGCAGTATTTT. Protein sequence: CASSDLPSKADTQYF. The chain has TRBV11-2 and TRBJ2-3, with a possible D match to TRBD2 (5 bases). Germline values: CDR1 SGHAT, CDR2 FQNNGV. CDR3 length equals 15 residues. The V gene lost 5 bases and the J gene lost 4 bases, with 16 bases spanning the gap.

The rearrangement joins TRBV7-9 to TRBJ1-5, with D perhaps matching TRBD1 (5 bases). There are 13 residues in the CDR3. Germline values: CDR1 SEHNR, CDR2 FQNEAQ (reference sequence). V lost 5 bases to trimming and J lost 7 bases, with 12 bases between them. CDR3 region: CASSTKWDQPQHF. The DNA for the CDR3 is TGTGCCAGCAGCACCAAGTGGGACCAGCCCCAGCATTTT.

The chain links TRBV20-1 to TRBJ1-6; TRBD1 is a possible D gene (5 bases). The CDR3 runs 14 residues. The V and J ends lost 3 bases and 8 bases respectively, with 14 bases between them. Germline V gene lookup returns CDR1 DFQATT and CDR2 SNEGSKA (reference sequence). The CDR3 sequence is CSASPGTRDSPLHF. CDR3 sequence (DNA): TGCAGTGCTAGCCCCGGGACGAGGGATTCACCCCTCCACTTT.

This clonotype showed up just a few times. CDR3 in amino acids: CASSRDRGANYEQYF. The CDR3 bases are TGTGCCAGCAGCCGGGACAGGGGGGCAAACTACGAGCAGTACTTC. V is TRBV14 and J is TRBJ2-7, with 11 bases identical to TRBD1. CDR3 length: 15 residues. CDR1 is SGHDN and CDR2 is FVKESK in the germline V gene. V was pared by 4 bases and J by 3 bases, with 5 bases of the junction left unmatched.

J is TRBJ1-2 and V is TRBV5-4, with D possibly TRBD1 on 6 matching bases. CDR1 is SGHNT and CDR2 is YYREEE in the germline V gene (reference sequence). The CDR3 totals 17 residues. V lost 4 bases and J 5 bases, leaving 24 bases between the germline ends. The CDR3 region is CASSPGGQGRKRYGYTF. The CDR3 region has the DNA TGTGCCAGCAGCCCGGGGGGGCAGGGGCGGAAAAGGTATGGCTACACCTTC.

CDR3 residues: CASSYADGRPQHF. The CDR3 DNA reads TGTGCCAGCAGCTATGCGGATGGGAGGCCCCAGCATTTT. This chain uses TRBV7-8 with TRBJ1-5; D gene ambiguous. CDR1 and CDR2 from the germline V gene are SGHVS and FQNEAQ. Trimming removed 4 bases at V and 9 bases at J, with 13 bases between. There are 13 residues in the CDR3.

On this clonotype: An end of the junction differs from the germline gene, which may be a read error. The gene calls are TRBV6-2 or TRBV6-3 and TRBJ2-1; D may be TRBD2 (5 bases). There are 15 residues in the CDR3. Germline CDR1 and CDR2: MNHEY and SVGEGT. CDR3 sequence reads: CASSYPTTKYSEQFF. The CDR3 nucleotides read TGTGCCAGCAGTTACCCGACTACTAAGTACAGTGAGCAGTTCTTC.

This clonotype was observed a handful of times. The CDR3 here is CATSESGTRYEQYF. DNA for the CDR3: TGTGCCACCAGTGAAAGTGGCACCCGCTACGAGCAGTACTTC. The chain is built from TRBV24-1 and TRBJ2-7; D call uncertain. This CDR3 comprises 14 residues. Trimming removed 4 bases at V and 3 bases at J, with 12 bases between. CDR1 is KGHDR and CDR2 is SFDVKD in the germline V gene.

The gene calls are TRBV30 and TRBJ1-6, with 9 positions matching TRBD1. J lost 10 bases, V lost 3 bases, and 7 bases had no gene match. CDR3 length: 14 amino acids. Germline CDR1 reads GTSNPN; CDR2 reads SVGIG (reference sequence). CDR3 nucleotides: TGTGCCTGGAGCCCCGGACAGGGGAACTCACCCCTCCACTTT. Its translation is CAWSPGQGNSPLHF. Together with reference TRBV30 and TRBJ1-6, the CDR3 gives the full variable domain: SQTIHQWPATLVQPVGSPLSLECTVEGTSNPNLYWYRQAAGRGLQLLFYSVGIGQISSEVPQNLSASRPQDRQFILSSKKLLLSDSGFYLCAWSPGQGNSPLHFGNGTRLTVT.

This clonotype was seen a few times. V usage is TRBV12-3 or TRBV12-4 and J usage is TRBJ1-1, with D possibly being TRBD1 (6 bases). The V and J ends lost 8 bases and 1 base respectively, with 14 bases between them. CDR3 size: 14 residues. The DNA of the CDR3 is TGTGCCAGCCGAGAACACAGGGAGAACACTGAAGCTTTCTTT. Residues: CASREHRENTEAFF.

The genes are TRBV5-1 and TRBJ1-2; D call uncertain. The germline CDR1 and CDR2 sequences are SGHRS and YFSETQ. V was cut by 0 bases and J by 1 base, with 13 bases left in between. The CDR3 extends over 16 amino acids. The CDR3 sequence: CASSLVPEILNYGYTF. CDR3 DNA sequence: TGCGCCAGCAGCTTGGTACCAGAGATTCTTAACTATGGCTACACCTTC.